The entry below gives a single T cell receptor beta chain sequence along with its context. At least ten counts were recorded for this clonotype. What this receptor recognizes is not known. Within one base of it there is no much larger clone, and no base qualities were kept. Sequenced using an Illumina HiSeq 2500. To make first-strand cDNA, Superscript III was used along with a set of TRAV- and TRBV-specific primers so that both the TCRalpha and TCRbeta chains were covered. TCRs were amplified for 20 to 25 PCR cycles with Phusion, using a constant-region primer paired with the adapter attached to the V primers. The MessageAmp II aRNA Amplification Kit was used to amplify the isolated mRNA, with in vitro transcription run for 16 hours at 37 degrees C. The Dynabeads mRNA DIRECT Purification Kit was used to isolate mRNA for TCR sequencing. Indexed Illumina adapters were added in a second Phusion PCR of 25 to 30 cycles, and the PCR products were purified with AMPure XP beads. As for how the authors treated the data: Custom Perl scripts pooled TCR sequences encoding the same protein, removed out-of-frame sequences and computed each clonotype's abundance. Any TCR sequence supported by only a single read was excluded from analysis. The metrics used to describe the repertoires included Shannon entropy, Gini index, clonality, richness, and the frequency of TCRs shared between repertoires. In TCRdb, the public reads were trimmed at Q25 with fastp and aligned with MiXCR, with productive beta chains retained. Rows merge per CDR3 protein into single entries with the most common DNA and genes. The V and J calls come from TCRdb's annotation, not from the publication. This sample holds about 80,000 distinct CDR3 sequences; 15% to 20% were observed only once. The ten largest clones add up to roughly 1.4% of the sample.

This sample was taken from a study of low-dose radiotherapy and immunotherapy resistance in tumors (dated 2022 in TCRdb). General notes on the study: Cohort 1 received 0.5 Gy per fraction every 2 weeks, with a prescribed total PTV dose of 6.5 Gy. Cohort 2 received 1 Gy per fraction every two weeks, with a total of 13 Gy over 26 weeks. Patients were given nivolumab as a 240 mg flat dose every two weeks and ipilimumab at 1 mg/kg every six weeks, with both drugs delivered intravenously. Cyclophosphamide 200 mg/m2 was administered intravenously every two weeks, one day before each radiation and immunotherapy administration. Patients took aspirin 300 mg orally once daily for four cycles, starting on cycle 1 day 1. Trial participants were not randomized into treatment groups. Eight patients were included in the translational analysis: three from the first dose cohort and the first five from the second dose cohort.

The label giving this sample's time point can be read as: after trial treatment. The treatment or condition tag for this specimen amounts to: LDRT plus nivolumab, ipilimumab, low-dose cyclophosphamide and aspirin (RACIN trial). Donors were enrolled in RACIN, a single-arm phase I dose-escalation trial in which nivolumab, ipilimumab, aspirin, low-dose cyclophosphamide and low-dose radiotherapy were combined. Patients with advanced, TIL-negative solid tumors were considered eligible. There are 11 amino acids in the CDR3, from cysteine to phenylalanine inclusive. Only CDR3 DNA is held: 33 bases, read in frame from base 1. Reading the germline V gene gives CDR1 MDHEN and CDR2 SYDVKM. V is reduced by 3 bases and J by 6 bases, leaving a spacing of 5 bases between them.

The source material was PBMCs, sampled after low-dose radiotherapy plus immunotherapy. Recombination connected TRBV28 to TRBJ1-2, with the D segment identity uncertain. The receptor was isolated from a male donor with prostate cancer. The CDR3 region: CASSLGDGYTF. Read as DNA, the sequence is TGTGCCAGCAGTTTGGGCGATGGCTACACCTTC.